This section outlines one TCR beta chain sequence together with its context. Its recognized antigen is unknown. Base qualities are not recorded, but no much larger clone differs from it by a single base. The CDR3 numbers 16 residues from cysteine through phenylalanine. The read is trimmed to its CDR3 DNA, 48 bases read in frame from base 1. The germline V gene encodes CDR1 SGHTS and CDR2 YDEGEE. V drops 4 bases and J drops 8 bases, leaving 24 bases in between. The sample comes from a study of somatic mutations in cytotoxic T cells in rheumatoid arthritis (dated by TCRdb to the late 2010s). At the level of the whole study: Before any treatment started and right after they were diagnosed, patients gave peripheral blood samples (roughly 31 ml EDTA). Some T-cell populations stained with V beta antibodies were sorted by flow on a FACSAria II or Sony SH800 to nearly 100% purity, with sorted V beta1+ cells additionally subjected to TCRB sequencing. Whether expanded CD8+ T-cell clones in untreated, newly diagnosed rheumatoid arthritis carry somatic mutations was the study question, and clonality was characterized with TCRB deep sequencing. TCRB deep sequencing was performed for approximately 61 rheumatoid arthritis patients and approximately 18 healthy controls. Patients and controls did not essentially differ in median age, which was nearly identical between the groups.

Sequencing of TCRB CDR3 was done on genomic DNA with the immunoSEQ assay. Per the source publication's procedure: Published virus-specific TCRB sequences were compared with patient CD8+ clones larger than 1%, and only a few matches were found. Analyses were restricted to productive TCRB rearrangements. A clone was defined by a unique TCRB CDR3 sequence, and clonality was computed as a productive clonality index based on Shannon entropy. The template counts of each clone relative to the total templates per sample were used to calculate repertoire overlap between two samples. Flow cytometry-measured V-gene usage correlated with V-gene usage from TCRB sequencing, with a Spearman r of around 0.6. Drawn from immuneACCESS, this table holds only the in-frame rearrangements with V and J called that TCRdb kept. Clones are partly lost; checked studies trace under half to an unresolved V gene and leave the rest unexplained. For V, J and clone size, that table is used; D and trimming come from the DNA. A total of 17,000 or so clones appear in this sample, roughly 74% of them only once. The ten largest clones add up to roughly a sixth of the sample.

CD4+ and CD8+ cells were isolated by positive magnetic bead selection on an AutoMACS, and purity was checked by flow cytometry. After a first flow cytometry screen using a TCR V beta antibody panel, clonal expansions were characterized through TCRB deep sequencing of sorted CD8+ fractions. Isolation of peripheral blood mononuclear cells was done through Ficoll-Paque PLUS density gradient separation. Nucleospin Tissue or Tissue XS kits were used to extract DNA from CD4-enriched, CD8-enriched or PBMC samples, and a Qubit 2.0 fluorometer was used for quantification. Here is what the overall study found, with its caveats: Rheumatoid arthritis patients and age-matched healthy controls did not significantly differ in CD8+ T-cell clonality. In about an eighth of the roughly 60 patients, more than 20% of CD8+ cells belonged to the largest CD8+ clone, while several identical CD8+ TCRB sequences were shared between blood and synovial fluid. No adjustment for multiple comparisons was made for the slight TRBV07 underrepresentation in patients. The antigen targets of the expanded CD8+ clones were unknown, and absence from virus-specific databases did not rule out viral specificity. An increase of CD8+ clonality with age was seen in patients (Spearman r ≈ 0.5) but not in healthy controls.

The sequencing sample was made of CD8+ T cells sorted from blood. This receptor was obtained from an adult with rheumatoid arthritis. Recombination linked TRBV5-8 to TRBJ1-2; no D gene is confidently identified. The CDR3 protein: CASSLLFGNPLYGYTF. The DNA sequence follows: TGTGCCAGCAGCCTACTCTTCGGGAACCCCTTGTACGGCTACACCTTC.